This TCR beta chain was sequenced during a study of regulatory T cells. Notes on the study in general: In patients, unique TRB V-J pairs were restricted and V/J usage skewed, especially in Tregs. Patient CD8+ T cells trended toward lower Shannon entropy than controls.

Autoimmunity was present in every CD3G-deficient patient, worse in two. Patients aged 2 to 39 years had fewer naive and more memory CD4+ and CD8+ T cells. This CDR3 has 13 residues. From germline, CDR1 is MDHEN and CDR2 SYDVKM. Trimming shortened V by 5 bases and J by 6 bases, and 14 bases separated the two germline ends. The primer mix had 52 TRBV and 13 TRBJ primers. The repertoire was sequenced with immunoSEQ multiplex PCR; TCRdb's copy has only in-frame clones and lacks some. The sample lists 21,000 or so clones, 93% occurring once. As to this clone: The antigen is not known.

Sequencing used CD8+ T cells sorted from blood. This receptor was identified in a child younger than 10 with CD3G deficiency. This chain connects TRBV28 to TRBJ2-7; D is possibly TRBD1 (5 bases). The CDR3 reads CASSAVGTGEQYF. The CDR3 nucleotides read TGTGCCAGCAGTGCCGTAGGTACAGGCGAGCAGTACTTC.